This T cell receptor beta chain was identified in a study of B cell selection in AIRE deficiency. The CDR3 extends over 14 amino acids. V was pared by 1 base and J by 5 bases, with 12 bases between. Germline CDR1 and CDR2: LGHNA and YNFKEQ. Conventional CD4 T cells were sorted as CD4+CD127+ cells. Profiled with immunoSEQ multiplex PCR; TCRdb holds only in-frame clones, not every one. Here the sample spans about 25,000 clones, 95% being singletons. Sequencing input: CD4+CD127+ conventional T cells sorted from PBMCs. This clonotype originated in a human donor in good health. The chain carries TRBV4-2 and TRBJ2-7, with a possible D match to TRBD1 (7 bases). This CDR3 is CASSQGQGGDEQYF. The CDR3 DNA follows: TGTGCCAGCAGCCAAGGACAGGGAGGTGACGAGCAGTACTTC.